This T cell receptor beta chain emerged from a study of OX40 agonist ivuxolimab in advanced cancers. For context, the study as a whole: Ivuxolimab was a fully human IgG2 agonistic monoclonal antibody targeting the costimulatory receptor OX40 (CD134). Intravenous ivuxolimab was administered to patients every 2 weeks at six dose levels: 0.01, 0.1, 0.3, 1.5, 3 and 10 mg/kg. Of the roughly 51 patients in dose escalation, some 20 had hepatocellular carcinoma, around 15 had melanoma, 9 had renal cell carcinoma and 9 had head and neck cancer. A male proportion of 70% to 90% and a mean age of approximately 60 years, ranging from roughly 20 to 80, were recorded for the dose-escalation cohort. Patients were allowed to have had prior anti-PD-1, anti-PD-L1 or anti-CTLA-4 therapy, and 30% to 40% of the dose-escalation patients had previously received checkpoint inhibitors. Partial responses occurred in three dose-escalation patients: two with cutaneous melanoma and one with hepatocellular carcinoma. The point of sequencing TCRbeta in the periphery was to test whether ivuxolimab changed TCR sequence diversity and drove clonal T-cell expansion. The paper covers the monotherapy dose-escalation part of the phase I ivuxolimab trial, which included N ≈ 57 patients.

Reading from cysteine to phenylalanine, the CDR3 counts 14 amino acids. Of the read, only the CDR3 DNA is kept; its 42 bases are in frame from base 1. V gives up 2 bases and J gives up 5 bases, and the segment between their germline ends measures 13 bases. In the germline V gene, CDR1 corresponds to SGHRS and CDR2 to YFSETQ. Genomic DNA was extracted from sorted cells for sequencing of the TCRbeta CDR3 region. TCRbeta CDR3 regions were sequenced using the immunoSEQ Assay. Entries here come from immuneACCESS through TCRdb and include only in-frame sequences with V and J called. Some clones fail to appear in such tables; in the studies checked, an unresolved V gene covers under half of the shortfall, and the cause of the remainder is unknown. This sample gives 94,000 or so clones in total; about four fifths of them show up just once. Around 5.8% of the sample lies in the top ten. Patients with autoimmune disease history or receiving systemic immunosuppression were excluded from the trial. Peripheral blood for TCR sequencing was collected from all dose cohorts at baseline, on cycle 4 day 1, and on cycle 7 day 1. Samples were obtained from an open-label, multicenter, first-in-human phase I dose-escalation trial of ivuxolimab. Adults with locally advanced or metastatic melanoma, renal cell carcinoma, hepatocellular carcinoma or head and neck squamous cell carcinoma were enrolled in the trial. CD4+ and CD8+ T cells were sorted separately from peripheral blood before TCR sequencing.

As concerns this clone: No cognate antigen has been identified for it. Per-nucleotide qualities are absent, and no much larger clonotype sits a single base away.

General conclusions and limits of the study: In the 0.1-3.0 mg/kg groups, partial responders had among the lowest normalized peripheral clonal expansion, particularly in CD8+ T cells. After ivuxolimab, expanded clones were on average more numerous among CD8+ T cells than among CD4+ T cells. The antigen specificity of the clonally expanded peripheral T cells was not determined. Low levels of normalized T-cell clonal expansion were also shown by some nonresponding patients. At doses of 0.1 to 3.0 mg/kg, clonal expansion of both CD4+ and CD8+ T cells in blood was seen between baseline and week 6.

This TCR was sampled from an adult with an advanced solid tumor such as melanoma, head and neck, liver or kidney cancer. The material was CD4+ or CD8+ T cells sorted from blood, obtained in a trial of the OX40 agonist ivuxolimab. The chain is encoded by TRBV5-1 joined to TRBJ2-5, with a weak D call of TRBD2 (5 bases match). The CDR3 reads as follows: CASSFGDRKETQYF. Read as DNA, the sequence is TGCGCCAGCAGCTTCGGGGATCGGAAGGAGACCCAGTACTTC.